The entry that follows covers one T cell receptor (beta chain) sequence. In this sample, this clone turned up a few times. No antigen is known for it. Per-nucleotide qualities are absent, and no much larger clonotype sits a single base away. The CDR3 covers 15 residues, taking in both the cysteine and the phenylalanine. Only the CDR3 region is kept as DNA, spanning 45 bases read in frame from base 1. V is trimmed back by 4 bases and J by 2 bases, and the junction contains 7 bases that no gene match accounts for. Reading the germline V gene gives CDR1 SGHTA and CDR2 FQGTGA. The immunoSEQ Assay was used to sequence TCRbeta CDR3 regions. After extraction, genomic DNA underwent amplification by bias-controlled multiplex PCR, followed by high-throughput sequencing. In the paper's pipeline: To quantify the absolute abundance of each unique TCRbeta CDR3 region, sequences were collapsed and filtered. T cell fraction was estimated by normalization of TCRbeta template counts to usable DNA, with usable DNA being measured through amplification of reference genes present in all nucleated cells. Repertoire TCRs were annotated as SARS-CoV-2-specific when V gene, CDR3 amino acid sequence and J gene were exactly matched to a known reactive TCR set. MIRA supplied the reference SARS-CoV-2 TCR set, which was filtered for enrichment in COVID-19-positive ImmuneCODE repertoires so that public or cross-reactive TCRs were removed. Drawing on the MIRA antigens, annotated TCRs were analysed further at the level of specific ORF or position within ORF. Breadth was defined as annotated unique rearrangements over total unique productive rearrangements; depth was the summed frequency of those rearrangements. TCR breadth was compared between groups using two-sided Wilcoxon rank-sum tests. Entries here come from immuneACCESS through TCRdb and include only in-frame sequences with V and J called. Some clones fail to appear in such tables; in the studies checked, an unresolved V gene covers under half of the shortfall, and the cause of the remainder is unknown. V, J and clone size derive from that table, while D and trimming were established from the DNA sequence. The sample profile shows some 300,000 clones; around four fifths of them were found once. The ten largest clones add up to 2% to 2.5% of the sample.

Taken with the paper, the label for treatment or condition translates to: around 19 received Ad26.COV2.S at low or high dose, single or two shots; 5 received placebo; per-sample allocation not given. For vaccine and placebo recipients, repertoires were sequenced using samples collected on day 63 after the first injection. Cohort 1b enrolled around 23 adults aged 18-55 years at a single site in Boston, USA, between 29 July and 7 August 2020. Ad26.COV2.S was a replication-incompetent adenovirus type 26 vector that expressed a prefusion-stabilized SARS-CoV-2 spike protein derived from the original Wuhan strain. The record originates from a study of Ad26.COV2.S vaccination and SARS-CoV-2 variants (dated by TCRdb to the early 2020s). Regarding the complete study: Vaccine-arm donors came from COV1001, a multicentre, randomized, double-blind, placebo-controlled phase I-IIa trial of Ad26.COV2.S in healthy adults. Dosing of Ad26.COV2.S was intramuscular, at either 5x10^10 or 1x10^11 viral particles, delivered as one shot or as two shots spaced 56 days apart. Sequencing of the TCRbeta repertoire served to evaluate the specificity and breadth of SARS-CoV-2-reactive T cell receptors following Ad26.COV2.S vaccination. The TCR-sequenced set comprised approximately 32 samples: some 19 Ad26.COV2.S vaccine recipients, 5 placebo recipients and 8 SARS-CoV-2 convalescent individuals. Trial participants were randomized into five groups of five: low-dose or high-dose Ad26.COV2.S given once or twice, or placebo on both occasions. Investigators remained blinded to trial group allocation during experiments and outcome assessment.

Study-wide findings and limitations: Non-spike TCR breadth was comparable between vaccine and placebo recipients, consistent with the vaccine containing only spike. According to the authors, total T cell responses may have been underestimated by the TCR breadth and depth analyses. Compared with placebo recipients, Ad26.COV2.S recipients showed higher spike-specific TCR breadth (P = 0.0014). The study was not powered to compare responses between vaccine doses or regimens. After vaccination, spike-specific CD8+ and CD4+ T cell responses were reported to show substantial breadth.

The specimen comprised peripheral blood, sampled in a trial of Ad26.COV2.S vaccine versus placebo. The rearrangement joined TRBV7-3 to TRBJ2-5, and TRBD1 matches 7 of the central bases. The sequence derives from a person between 18 and 60 years old who received the Ad26.COV2.S COVID-19 vaccine or a placebo. CDR3 sequence: CASSSTGAHQETQYF. The bases are TGTGCCAGCAGCTCTACAGGGGCCCATCAAGAGACCCAGTACTTC.